This passage covers 12 T cell receptor beta chains from one sample sequenced in a study of radiotherapy plus CTLA-4 blockade in lung cancer. The method was immunoSEQ multiplex PCR; TCRdb's version includes in-frame clones alone and lacks a portion of them. The sample contains tens of thousands of clones, around 90% of which appear only once. Here the sequenced sample was peripheral blood, taken from a patient treated with radiotherapy plus ipilimumab. All receptors come from a human donor with non-small cell lung cancer that progressed on radiotherapy plus ipilimumab.

The chain recombines TRBV18 with TRBJ1-2, with unresolved D. Between the trimmed V and J ends, which lost 1 base and 6 bases, there was a span of 15 bases. The CDR3 has 15 residues. The germline V gene encodes CDR1 KGHSH and CDR2 LQKENI. The chain's CDR3 is CASSPRESGYDGYTF. The CDR3 coding sequence is TGTGCCAGCTCACCACGAGAGTCCGGGTATGATGGCTACACCTTC.

The gene calls are TRBV5-6 and TRBJ2-3; D is undetermined. The germline V and J ends were trimmed by 4 bases and 6 bases, with 12 bases remaining between them. Germline CDR1 is SGHDT and CDR2 is YYEEEE. The CDR3 loop spans 13 amino acids. CDR3 protein: CASSRPLVDTQYF. The CDR3 coding sequence is TGTGCCAGCAGCCGCCCACTGGTCGATACGCAGTATTTT. The whole variable domain, filled in from reference TRBV5-6 and TRBJ2-3, reads DAGVTQSPTHLIKTRGQQVTLRCSPKSGHDTVSWYQQALGQGPQFIFQYYEEEERQRGNFPDRFSGHQFPNYSSELNVNALLLGDSALYLCASSRPLVDTQYFGPGTRLTVL.

This chain joins TRBV20-1 and TRBJ1-1; no definite D call. Germline CDR1 DFQATT, CDR2 SNEGSKA (reference sequence). The length of the CDR3 is 10 residues. Trimming stripped 6 bases from V and 4 bases from J, with 6 bases between. The CDR3: CSAHSTEAFF. The CDR3 region has the DNA TGCAGTGCCCATTCCACTGAAGCTTTCTTT.

The chain is built from TRBV29-1 and TRBJ2-1; 10 bases line up with TRBD2. Per the germline V gene, CDR1 is SQVTM and CDR2 is ANQGSEA. J gave up 5 bases and V 6 bases, and 1 base lay outside the gene matches. This CDR3 region has 12 residues. The CDR3 coding sequence is TGCAGCGTAGGACTAGCGGACAATGAGCAGTTCTTC. Its translation is CSVGLADNEQFF.

This clone was seen only once. J is TRBJ1-2 and V is TRBV6-5; TRBD1 might be the D (6 bases). V was clipped by 10 bases and J by 8 bases, with 17 bases between them. Germline V CDR1 and CDR2: MNHEY, SVGAGI. This CDR3 has 12 residues. For the CDR3, the DNA is TGTGCCACCGCCCCACAGGGCTGGGGCTACACCTTC. It codes for CATAPQGWGYTF.

The chain is built from TRBV6-1 and TRBJ1-6; 7 bases map to TRBD1. V shed 6 bases and J 6 bases; nucleotides not matched to a gene: 8. This CDR3 contains 15 residues. Germline lookup yields CDR1 MNHNS and CDR2 SASEGT. Here the CDR3 DNA reads TGTGCCAGCAGGATGACCGGGACAGCTAATTCACCCCTCCACTTT. Protein sequence: CASRMTGTANSPLHF.

This chain connects TRBV19 to TRBJ2-7; no clear D gene. Trimming took 6 bases from V and 1 from J, leaving 16 bases between them. CDR1 LNHDA and CDR2 SQIVND come from the germline V gene (reference sequence). This CDR3 has 15 residues. CDR3 amino acids: CASSEAGSPSYEQYF. As DNA, the CDR3 is TGTGCCAGTAGCGAAGCCGGGTCCCCTTCCTACGAGCAGTACTTC.

The V gene is TRBV30, the J gene TRBJ1-3, with TRBD1 as a possible D gene (6 bases). CDR1 and CDR2 (germline): GTSNPN, SVGIG (reference sequence). CDR3 size: 14 residues. Trimming cost V 6 bases and J 4 bases, with 16 bases left between them. CDR3 protein: CACVGGGAGNTIYF. In nucleotides, the CDR3 is TGTGCCTGTGTGGGAGGGGGTGCGGGAAACACCATATATTTT.

The rearrangement uses TRBV19 and TRBJ1-4; D perhaps matches TRBD1 (5 bases). The CDR3 runs to 15 residues. Germline V CDR1 and CDR2: LNHDA, SQIVND (reference sequence). Trimming pared 7 bases from V and 0 bases from J, leaving 12 bases between. The DNA of the CDR3 is TGTGCCAGTAAGACAGTGGCCGCAACTAATGAAAAACTGTTTTTT. Protein sequence: CASKTVAATNEKLFF. Looking up the rest from reference TRBV19 and TRBJ1-4 gives the full variable domain: DGGITQSPKYLFRKEGQNVTLSCEQNLNHDAMYWYRQDPGQGLRLIYYSQIVNDFQKGDIAEGYSVSREKKESFPLTVTSAQKNPTAFYLCASKTVAATNEKLFFGSGTQLSVL.

The chain carries TRBV25-1 and TRBJ2-7; D is undetermined. The V end was cut by 0 bases, the J end by 5 bases, with 11 bases between. Germline V CDR1 and CDR2: MGHDK, SYGVNS. The CDR3 is 14 amino acids. The DNA for the CDR3 is TGTGCCAGCAGTGAATATGGCGAACGGAACGAGCAGTACTTC. Its translation: CASSEYGERNEQYF.

This sequence joins TRBV12-5 and TRBJ2-7; D gene uncertain. Trimming removed 4 bases at V and 4 bases at J, with 5 bases between. Germline V gives CDR1 LGHNT, CDR2 FRNRAP. The CDR3 runs to 11 residues. CDR3 bases: TGTGCTAGTGGTTCCGGGTACGAGCAGTACTTC. It translates to CASGSGYEQYF.

The rearrangement uses TRBV5-4 and TRBJ1-5; 10 bases are shared with TRBD1. Germline V gene sequence: CDR1 SGHNT, CDR2 YYREEE (reference sequence). The CDR3 is 16 residues long. V lost 4 bases, J lost 2 bases, and 6 bases stayed unmatched. The CDR3 spells CASSTWTGGGNQPQHF. CDR3 in DNA: TGTGCCAGCAGCACCTGGACAGGGGGGGGCAATCAGCCCCAGCATTTT.